This TCR beta chain came from a study of Graves' ophthalmopathy and Graves' hyperthyroidism. Moderate-to-severe activity, CAS ≥3, NOSPECS ≥4 and duration under 3 months were recorded for donors with ophthalmopathy. If patients had other autoimmune diseases, uncontrolled infections, pregnancy or lactation, they were excluded. The diagnosis was founded upon clinical symptoms, serum thyroxine, TRAb, thyroid ultrasound and orbital computed tomography. General observations from the study: Blood also contained most of the expanded thyroid clonotypes above 0.001 frequency.

RNA transcripts provided the template for amplifying TCR beta CDR3 regions. The workflow started with a first-round RT-PCR run with HTBI primers and then moved on to a second-round multiplex PCR. MiXCR, run by TCRdb on the multiplex PCR reads, gives a single entry per CDR3 protein. The table includes almost 750,000 distinct CDR3 sequences, roughly 41% detected once. Germline values: CDR1 SEHNR, CDR2 FQNEAQ (reference sequence). The CDR3 spans 13 residues. V was clipped by 4 bases and J by 2 bases, with 9 bases between them. Turning to this clonotype: The antigen remains unidentified.

The gene calls are TRBV7-9 and TRBJ2-7; D is ambiguous. Sequenced sample: peripheral blood. The TCR sequence derives from an adult man with Graves' ophthalmopathy. As DNA, the CDR3 is TGTGCCAGCAGCTCCCCTAATCCCTACGAGCAGTACTTC. It translates to CASSSPNPYEQYF.